Listed here are 14 T cell receptor beta chains from one sample, sequenced in a study of T cell responses to AZD1222 COVID-19 vaccine. Data came from immunoSEQ multiplex PCR; TCRdb stores just in-frame clones and leaves some out. Among a few hundred thousand clones, 93% were seen once, and the ten largest hold 0.55%. The sample in question was peripheral blood, obtained on day 0 of AZD1222 vaccination. The receptors shown here come from an adult in good health.

A single count supports this clone. The V and J genes are TRBV4-3 and TRBJ2-7, with a tentative D call TRBD2 (6 bases). The CDR3 extends over 13 amino acids. V was cut by 2 bases and J by 7 bases, with 12 bases left in between. The V gene's germline CDR1 is LGHNA and CDR2 YSLEER. The CDR3 DNA reads as TGCGCCAGCAGCCAAAAAGACGGGAGTGAGCAGTACTTC. It yields the protein CASSQKDGSEQYF.

The chain is built from TRBV10-3 and TRBJ2-3; D is perhaps TRBD2 (6 bases). Germline V gene data show CDR1 as ENHRY and CDR2 as SYGVKD. This CDR3 has 15 amino acids. Trimming left V 7 bases short and J 6 bases short, with 20 bases between. The CDR3 region is CAIMAGTGLADTQYF. CDR3 bases: TGTGCCATCATGGCTGGGACTGGACTCGCGGATACGCAGTATTTT.

This chain links TRBV24-1 with TRBJ2-3, with 8 positions matching TRBD1. This CDR3 is built from 14 residues. With V trimmed by 3 bases and J by 3 bases, 1 base remained unmatched. CDR1 KGHDR and CDR2 SFDVKD come from the germline V gene. The CDR3 loop reads CATSDGDRTDTQYF. The CDR3 DNA is TGTGCCACCAGTGATGGGGACAGGACAGATACGCAGTATTTT.

This chain connects TRBV19 to TRBJ1-5; D not certain. The V and J ends lost 4 bases and 4 bases respectively, with 17 bases between them. The CDR3 spans 16 residues. Germline assignment: CDR1 LNHDA and CDR2 SQIVND (reference sequence). The CDR3 region has the DNA TGTGCCAGTAGTAGGCGTAGGGCCGCCTATAATCAGCCCCAGCATTTT. It translates to CASSRRRAAYNQPQHF.

The chain carries TRBV3-1 (or the pseudogene TRBV3-2) and TRBJ1-3, with D perhaps TRBD1 (5 bases). Trimming pared 2 bases from V and 7 bases from J, leaving 18 bases between. This CDR3 is 16 amino acids long. Germline V lookup: CDR1 LGHDT, CDR2 YNNKEL (reference sequence). CDR3 nucleotides: TGTGCCAGCAGCCAAATAAGCGGCCTAGGGGCGAACACCATATATTTT. This encodes CASSQISGLGANTIYF.

The chain is built from TRBV19 and TRBJ1-1; D gene ambiguous. Germline CDR1 and CDR2: LNHDA and SQIVND (reference sequence). V was clipped by 4 bases and J by 6 bases, with 12 bases between them. This CDR3 is built from 13 residues. The CDR3 loop is CASSKLREAEAFF. CDR3 DNA sequence: TGTGCCAGTAGTAAACTACGGGAGGCTGAAGCTTTCTTT.

The genes are TRBV11-3 and TRBJ1-1, with D maybe TRBD1 (6 bases). V lost 5 bases to trimming and J lost 3 bases, with 13 bases between them. CDR1 is SGHNT and CDR2 is YENEEA in the germline V gene. CDR3 length: 14 amino acids. CDR3 sequence (DNA): TGTGCCAGCAGCCCGGGGGGGCCGGACACTGAAGCTTTCTTT. Encoded protein: CASSPGGPDTEAFF.

The chain is built from TRBV7-8 and TRBJ1-2, with 7 bases matching TRBD1. V was pared by 3 bases and J by 5 bases, with 12 bases of the junction left unmatched. CDR3 length: 16 amino acids. Per the germline V gene, CDR1 is SGHVS and CDR2 is FQNEAQ. The CDR3 DNA reads TGTGCCAGCAGCTTGCAATTCGACAGGGTCTATTATGGCTACACCTTC. This codes for CASSLQFDRVYYGYTF.

This chain connects TRBV24-1 to TRBJ2-3; tentatively, D is TRBD1 (5 bases). Trimming pared 1 base from V and 5 bases from J, leaving 15 bases between. Germline values: CDR1 KGHDR, CDR2 SFDVKD. The CDR3 contains 16 residues. For the CDR3, the DNA is TGTGCCACCAGTGATTTTGCCAAGCAGGGCAGAGATACGCAGTATTTT. It specifies CATSDFAKQGRDTQYF.

Concerning this clone itself: This likely reflects a read error, since a far larger clone is one base away. The chain combines TRBV7-8 with TRBJ2-7; no clear D. The germline gives CDR1 SGHVS, CDR2 FQNEAQ. This CDR3 region has 13 residues. Trimming removed 1 base from V and 2 bases from J, with 6 bases in between. DNA of the CDR3: TGTGCCAGCAGCTTAGGGACCGCCTACGAGCAGTACTTC. This codes for CASSLGTAYEQYF.

The chain has TRBV5-4 and TRBJ1-3; possible D gene TRBD1, 6 bases. The V end lost 4 bases, the J end lost 0 bases, and 17 bases lay between the germline ends. From germline, CDR1 is SGHNT and CDR2 YYREEE (reference sequence). The CDR3 sequence is 17 residues long. CDR3 in amino acids: CASSMGAGKLSGNTIYF. Written as DNA, the CDR3 is TGTGCCAGCAGCATGGGGGCAGGGAAGCTCTCTGGAAACACCATATATTTT.

This clone was recorded a few times. The rearrangement links TRBV19 to TRBJ1-2, with D unclear. The CDR3 loop spans 11 amino acids. V gave up 5 bases and J gave up 8 bases, with 9 bases separating them. Germline V gives CDR1 LNHDA, CDR2 SQIVND (reference sequence). DNA for the CDR3: TGTGCCAGTAGTTCCGTTCGAGGCTACACCTTC. Amino acid sequence: CASSSVRGYTF.

The V gene is TRBV10-3, the J gene TRBJ2-5, with 8 bases aligning to TRBD2. CDR1 is ENHRY and CDR2 is SYGVKD in the germline V gene. V lost 2 bases to trimming and J lost 2 bases; unmatched junction nucleotides: 7. The CDR3 has 16 residues. CDR3 region: CAISETSGGLQETQYF. The CDR3 region has the DNA TGTGCCATCAGTGAGACAAGCGGGGGCCTTCAAGAGACCCAGTACTTC.

The rearrangement uses TRBV19 and TRBJ2-7; no firm D call. The germline V gene has CDR1 LNHDA and CDR2 SQIVND (reference sequence). The V and J ends lost 5 bases and 3 bases respectively, with 8 bases between them. This CDR3 comprises 12 residues. This CDR3 reads CASSADFYEQYF. CDR3 nucleotides: TGTGCCAGTAGTGCAGATTTCTACGAGCAGTACTTC. The full variable domain, its missing parts supplied by reference TRBV19 and TRBJ2-7, is DGGITQSPKYLFRKEGQNVTLSCEQNLNHDAMYWYRQDPGQGLRLIYYSQIVNDFQKGDIAEGYSVSREKKESFPLTVTSAQKNPTAFYLCASSADFYEQYFGPGTRLTVT.